This T cell receptor beta chain was captured by sequencing in a study of response to subunit inactivated influenza vaccine. Findings of the study overall: Authors suggested few new T cells are recruited by each seasonal influenza vaccination.

One entry per CDR3 protein results from TCRdb running MiXCR on the RT-PCR reads. The data contain hundreds of thousands of distinct CDR3 sequences, approximately 14% of them singletons. Ten or more counts support this clonotype. Its cognate antigen is unknown. Material: PBMCs from blood, obtained 14 days before vaccination. The source of this sequence is a man aged 45 to 65 who received an inactivated influenza vaccine.

The CDR3 spells CASRRGGGLGTDTQYF. In DNA form, the CDR3 reads TGTGCCAGCAGGAGAGGTGGGGGACTAGGAACAGATACGCAGTATTTT. The genes are TRBV7-9 and TRBJ2-3; 8 nucleotides align to TRBD2. The ends lost 6 bases at V and 3 bases at J; junction bases unmatched: 11. The germline V gene encodes CDR1 SEHNR and CDR2 FQNEAQ (reference sequence). CDR3 length: 16 amino acids.